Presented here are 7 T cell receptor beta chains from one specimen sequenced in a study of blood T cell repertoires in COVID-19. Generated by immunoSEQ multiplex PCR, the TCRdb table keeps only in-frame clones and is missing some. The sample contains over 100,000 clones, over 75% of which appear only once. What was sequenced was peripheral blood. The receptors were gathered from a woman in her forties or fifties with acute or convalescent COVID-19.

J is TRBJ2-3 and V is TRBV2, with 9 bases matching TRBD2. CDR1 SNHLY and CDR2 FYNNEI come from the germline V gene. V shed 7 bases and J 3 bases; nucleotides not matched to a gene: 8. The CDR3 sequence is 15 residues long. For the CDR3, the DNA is TGTGCCAGCACCAGTCCGCGGGGGGGAACAGATACGCAGTATTTT. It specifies CASTSPRGGTDTQYF.

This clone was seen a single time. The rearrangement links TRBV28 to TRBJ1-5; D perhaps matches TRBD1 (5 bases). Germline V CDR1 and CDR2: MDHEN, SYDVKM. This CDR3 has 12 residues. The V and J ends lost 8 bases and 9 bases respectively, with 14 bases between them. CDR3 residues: CASGLRGGPQHF. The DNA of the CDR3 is TGTGCCAGCGGGCTGAGGGGAGGGCCCCAGCATTTT.

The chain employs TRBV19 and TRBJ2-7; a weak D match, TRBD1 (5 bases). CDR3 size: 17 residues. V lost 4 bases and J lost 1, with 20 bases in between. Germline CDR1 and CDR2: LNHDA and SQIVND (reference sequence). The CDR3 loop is CASSTPPGLGVSYEQYF. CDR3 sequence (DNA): TGTGCCAGTAGTACCCCTCCGGGCTTAGGGGTTTCCTACGAGCAGTACTTC.

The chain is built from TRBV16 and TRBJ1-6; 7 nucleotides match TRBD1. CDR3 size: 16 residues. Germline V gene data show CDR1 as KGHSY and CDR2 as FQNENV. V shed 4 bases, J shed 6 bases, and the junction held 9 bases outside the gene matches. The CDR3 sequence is CASSPISTGINSPLHF. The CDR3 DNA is TGTGCCAGCAGCCCCATCTCGACAGGGATTAATTCACCCCTCCACTTT. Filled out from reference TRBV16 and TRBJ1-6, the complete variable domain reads GEEVAQTPKHLVRGEGQKAKLYCAPIKGHSYVFWYQQVLKNEFKFLISFQNENVFDETGMPKERFSAKCLPNSPCSLEIQATKLEDSAVYFCASSPISTGINSPLHFGNGTRLTVT.

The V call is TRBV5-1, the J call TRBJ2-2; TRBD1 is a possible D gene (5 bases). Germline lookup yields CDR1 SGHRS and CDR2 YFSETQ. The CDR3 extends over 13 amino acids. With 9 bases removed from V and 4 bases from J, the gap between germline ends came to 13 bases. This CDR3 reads CATSDSFTGELFF. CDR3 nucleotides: TGCGCCACCTCAGACAGTTTCACCGGGGAGCTGTTTTTT. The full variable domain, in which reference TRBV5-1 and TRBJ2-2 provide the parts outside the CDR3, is KAGVTQTPRYLIKTRGQQVTLSCSPISGHRSVSWYQQTPGQGLQFLFEYFSETQRNKGNFPGRFSGRQFSNSRSEMNVSTLELGDSALYLCATSDSFTGELFFGEGSRLTVL.

In DNA, the CDR3 is TGTGCCAGTAGTAGGGCCCCGAACACTGAAGCTTTCTTT. It specifies CASSRAPNTEAFF. This chain joins TRBV19 and TRBJ1-1; D uncertain. V shed 4 bases and J shed 1 base, with 7 bases lying between them. The CDR3 extends over 13 amino acids. The germline V gene has CDR1 LNHDA and CDR2 SQIVND (reference sequence).

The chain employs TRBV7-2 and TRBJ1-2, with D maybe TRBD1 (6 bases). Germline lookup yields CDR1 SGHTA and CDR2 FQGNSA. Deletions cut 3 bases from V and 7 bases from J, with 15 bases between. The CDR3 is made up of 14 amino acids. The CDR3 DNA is TGTGCCAGCAGCTTGGTTGGACAGTCCGGTGGCTACACCTTC. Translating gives CASSLVGQSGGYTF.